The rows below give T cell receptor beta chains drawn from one sample of a study of T cell repertoires in cytomegalovirus infection. TCRdb re-derived calls from the reads in MiXCR, one entry per CDR3 protein. The profile shows approximately 76,000 distinct CDR3 sequences, approximately 3.7% of them singletons. What was sequenced was PBMCs. These receptors were collected from a human donor in good health (CMV status not recorded). Some clones in this sample may be carry-over from other donors' samples. The CDR3 runs from the conserved cysteine through the conserved F or W. Each record gives: D gene, V gene, clone size, J gene, CDR3 DNA, CDR3 protein. A D gene is named only where the DNA matches it firmly. Not all rows give a size; the values are once, few, many and, for expanded clones, a class.

D: .; V: TRBV6-2/TRBV6-3; size: many; J: TRBJ1-1; DNA: TGTGCCAGCAGACGGAGGGACACTGAAGCTTTCTTT; CDR3: CASRRRDTEAFF
D: .; V: TRBV28; size: many; J: TRBJ1-4; DNA: TGTGCCAGCAGTTTAAGACGGAATGAAAAACTGTTTTTT; CDR3: CASSLRRNEKLFF
D: TRBD1; V: TRBV12-3/TRBV12-4; size: many; J: TRBJ1-2; DNA: TGTGCCAGCAGTCCTGACAGGGGATTCACTAAGCATGGCTACACCTTC; CDR3: CASSPDRGFTKHGYTF
D: .; V: TRBV7-2; size: many; J: TRBJ1-1; DNA: TGTGCCAGCAGCGCTATGTGGAACACTGAAGCTTTCTTT; CDR3: CASSAMWNTEAFF
D: .; V: TRBV6-2/TRBV6-3; size: many; J: TRBJ2-2; DNA: TGTGCCAGCAGTTACGACAGGTTGGGTATAAACACCGGGGAGCTGTTTTTT; CDR3: CASSYDRLGINTGELFF
D: TRBD2; V: TRBV12-3/TRBV12-4; size: many; J: TRBJ2-3; DNA: TGTGCCAGCAGTTTAGAACTAGCGGGGGGCCGCACAGATACGCAGTATTTT; CDR3: CASSLELAGGRTDTQYF
D: .; V: TRBV2; size: many; J: TRBJ2-4; DNA: TGTGCCAGCAGTGAATCTTACAGGAGAAACATTCAGTACTTC; CDR3: CASSESYRRNIQYF
D: TRBD1; V: TRBV7-6; size: many; J: TRBJ2-2; DNA: TGTGCCAGCAGGCAAGGGACAGGGAACACCGGGGAGCTGTTTTTT; CDR3: CASRQGTGNTGELFF
D: .; V: TRBV20-1; size: .; J: TRBJ2-7; DNA: TGCAGTGCGCCCCGGGGTGGTGGGGACACCTCCTACGAGCAGTACTTC; CDR3: CSAPRGGGDTSYEQYF
D: .; V: TRBV12-3/TRBV12-4; size: many; J: TRBJ1-2; DNA: TGTGCCAGCAGTTTAGCGCTCGGTTTGTATGGCTACACCTTC; CDR3: CASSLALGLYGYTF
D: .; V: TRBV20-1; size: many; J: TRBJ1-5; DNA: TGCAGTGCTCGACTGGGGTATCAGCCCCAGCATTTT; CDR3: CSARLGYQPQHF
D: .; V: TRBV27; size: many; J: TRBJ1-4; DNA: TGTGCCAGCAGTTCCGGTGAAAAACTGTTTTTT; CDR3: CASSSGEKLFF
D: TRBD1; V: TRBV2; size: .; J: TRBJ1-5; DNA: TGTGCCAGCCGTGGGACAGGGACCCGGCCCCAGCATTTT; CDR3: CASRGTGTRPQHF
D: .; V: TRBV28; size: many; J: TRBJ2-6; DNA: TGTGCCAGCAGTTCTATAGAGGGGTCTGGGGCCAACGTCCTGACTTTC; CDR3: CASSSIEGSGANVLTF
D: TRBD1; V: TRBV18; size: many; J: TRBJ2-3; DNA: TGTGCCAGCTCACCGGGACAGAGCACAGATACGCAGTATTTT; CDR3: CASSPGQSTDTQYF
D: .; V: TRBV18; size: many; J: TRBJ1-5; DNA: TGTGCCAGCTCACCAGCCCAGCATTTT; CDR3: CASSPAQHF
D: .; V: TRBV30; size: few; J: TRBJ2-3; DNA: TGTGCCTGGAGATTCACAGGGTATTCGCAGTATTTT; CDR3: CAWRFTGYSQYF
D: .; V: TRBV6-2/TRBV6-3; size: many; J: TRBJ2-6; DNA: TGTGCCAGCAGTTACGCCAGCCTCTCTGGGGCCAACGTCCTGACTTTC; CDR3: CASSYASLSGANVLTF
D: TRBD2; V: TRBV20-1; size: many; J: TRBJ2-7; DNA: TGCAGTGCTAGGGGACTAGCGGGGTCGTTGGAGCAGTACTTC; CDR3: CSARGLAGSLEQYF
D: .; V: TRBV7-2; size: once; J: TRBJ1-6; DNA: TGTGCCAGCAGCTTTGGGCAGGTCAATAATTCACCCCTCCACTTT; CDR3: CASSFGQVNNSPLHF
D: TRBD1; V: TRBV27; size: many; J: TRBJ2-7; DNA: TGTGCCAGCACCTACCGCCGGTGGACAGGGGGTCCGTTGGGCGAGCAGTACTTC; CDR3: CASTYRRWTGGPLGEQYF
D: TRBD1; V: TRBV12-3/TRBV12-4; size: many; J: TRBJ2-1; DNA: TGTGCCAGCACAGGGGGATATGAGCAGTTCTTC; CDR3: CASTGGYEQFF
D: .; V: TRBV6-5; size: many; J: TRBJ2-1; DNA: TGTGCCAGCAGCGGCGTGGCGTCCTACAATGAGCAGTTCTTC; CDR3: CASSGVASYNEQFF
D: TRBD1; V: TRBV28; size: many; J: TRBJ1-1; DNA: TGTGCCAGCAGTTCCGGGACAGGGCAAACTGAAGCTTTCTTT; CDR3: CASSSGTGQTEAFF
D: .; V: TRBV6-2/TRBV6-3; size: many; J: TRBJ1-5; DNA: TGTGCCAGCACCCTATGGGGTAAGAGCAATCAGCCCCAGCATTTT; CDR3: CASTLWGKSNQPQHF
D: TRBD1; V: TRBV19; size: many; J: TRBJ1-6; DNA: TGTGCCAGTACCCGGGACAGGGGGCATAATTCACCCCTCCACTTT; CDR3: CASTRDRGHNSPLHF
D: TRBD2; V: TRBV20-1; size: many; J: TRBJ2-2; DNA: TGCAGTGCTAGAGATCTAGCGGGGGGCGAGCCCGGGGAGCTGTTTTTT; CDR3: CSARDLAGGEPGELFF
D: TRBD1; V: TRBV7-6; size: medium-sized; J: TRBJ1-4; DNA: TGTGCCAGCAGCTCAGCCGGACAGGGAGCTAATGAAAAACTGTTTTTT; CDR3: CASSSAGQGANEKLFF
D: TRBD1; V: TRBV12-3/TRBV12-4; size: many; J: TRBJ1-2; DNA: TGTGCCAGCACCCATTCCGGGACAGGGGCTGGCTACACCTTC; CDR3: CASTHSGTGAGYTF